The 9 T cell receptor beta chains below all came from one sample that was sequenced in a study of cytomegalovirus exposure and HLA in healthy donors. With 60 Vbeta and 13 Jbeta primers, the PCR was carried out. Method: immunoSEQ multiplex PCR; TCRdb's copy keeps in-frame clones and lacks some. The sample shows roughly 120,000 clones, around a tenth of them seen only once. Source material: PBMCs. The receptors shown here come from a man aged 25 to 40 in good health and CMV-seronegative.

This clone was recorded a few times. The chain carries TRBV19 and TRBJ1-2; a weak D match, TRBD1 (5 bases). V was cut by 8 bases and J by 3 bases, with 13 bases left in between. The germline V gene has CDR1 LNHDA and CDR2 SQIVND (reference sequence). The CDR3 covers 13 residues. DNA for the CDR3: TGTGCCAGTTATGCCGGGGGGTACTATGGCTACACCTTC. Its protein is CASYAGGYYGYTF.

Only a few counts were recorded for this clone. This sequence joins TRBV5-5 and TRBJ1-4, with a tentative D call TRBD1 (6 bases). The CDR3 covers 14 residues. V lost 2 bases and J 7 bases, leaving 12 bases between the germline ends. Germline assignment: CDR1 SGHKS and CDR2 YYEKEE (reference sequence). This CDR3 is CASSFWTEPEKLFF. As DNA, the CDR3 is TGTGCCAGCAGCTTCTGGACAGAACCTGAAAAACTGTTTTTT.

This clone has only a few counts. An end of the junction does not agree with germline; a read error may underlie this. This specimen includes other DNA sequences encoding the same CDR3. The chain combines TRBV4-3 with TRBJ1-5; maybe TRBD1 (5 bases). The CDR3 is 14 residues long. Germline CDR1 is LGHNA and CDR2 is YSLEER. In DNA form, the CDR3 reads TGCGCCAGTAGCCAAGATTCAGGGTTAGGGCCCCAGCATTTT. Translating it yields CASSQDSGLGPQHF.

In the case of this clone: At one boundary the junction diverges from the germline segment, which might be a read error. This chain links TRBV7-7 with TRBJ2-7; tentative D call: TRBD1 (8 bases). The V gene's germline CDR1 is SSHAT and CDR2 FNYEAQ (reference sequence). This CDR3 comprises 13 residues. DNA of the CDR3: TGTGCTAGCAGTCCGGACAGGGAGGGCGAGCAGTACTTC. It is translated as CASSPDREGEQYF.

The chain carries TRBV5-5 and TRBJ2-1, with D tentatively TRBD2 (6 bases). CDR1 and CDR2 from the germline V gene are SGHKS and YYEKEE (reference sequence). The CDR3 consists of 16 residues. V dropped 0 bases and J dropped 4 bases, with 14 bases sitting between them. The CDR3 DNA sequence: TGTGCCAGCAGCTTGGAGCGGGTGAGAACTTACAATGAGCAGTTCTTC. Protein sequence: CASSLERVRTYNEQFF.

This chain connects TRBV30 to TRBJ2-5, with a possible D match to TRBD1 (6 bases). The tail of the sequence fits TRBJ2-7 better, so the J call may be wrong. The CDR3 is 14 residues long. Germline CDR1 is GTSNPN and CDR2 is SVGIG (reference sequence). The CDR3 reads CAWSGGPGEYEQYF. The CDR3 nucleotides read TGTGCCTGGAGTGGTGGGCCAGGGGAATACGAGCAGTACTTC.

V and J are TRBV9 and TRBJ1-2, with 7 bases matching TRBD1. The CDR3 length is 15 residues. Trimming removed 4 bases from V and 6 bases from J; junction bases left unmatched: 12. Looked up from germline, CDR1 is SGDLS and CDR2 is YYNGEE. The CDR3 spells CASSFRDRDRNGYTF. For the CDR3, the DNA is TGTGCCAGCAGCTTCCGAGACCGGGACAGAAATGGCTACACCTTC.

This clone was seen only a few times. The chain couples TRBV11-3 to TRBJ2-1; a possible D gene is TRBD1 (6 bases). Trimming took 5 bases from V and 0 from J, leaving 11 bases between them. The CDR3 loop spans 15 amino acids. Germline assignment: CDR1 SGHNT and CDR2 YENEEA. The CDR3 here is CASSHQGSSYNEQFF. The CDR3 DNA sequence: TGTGCCAGCAGCCACCAGGGGAGCTCCTACAATGAGCAGTTCTTC. Complete variable domain (other parts from reference TRBV11-3 and TRBJ2-1): EAGVVQSPRYKIIEKKQPVAFWCNPISGHNTLYWYLQNLGQGPELLIRYENEEAVDDSQLPKDRFSAERLKGVDSTLKIQPAELGDSAVYLCASSHQGSSYNEQFFGPGTRLTVL.

This sequence joins TRBV5-1 and TRBJ2-3; D is unresolved. Germline CDR1 SGHRS, CDR2 YFSETQ. Trimming pared 1 base from V and 4 bases from J, leaving 10 bases between. CDR3 length: 14 residues. The DNA for the CDR3 is TGCGCCAGCAGCTTGTTCGGGTCCCCAGATACGCAGTATTTT. Protein sequence: CASSLFGSPDTQYF.